Following are 16 T cell receptor beta chains from one sample sequenced in a study of T cell repertoires in cytomegalovirus infection. TCRdb ran MiXCR on the reads and lists one entry per CDR3 protein. This sample has about 600,000 distinct CDR3 sequences, with roughly 26% found just once. The sequencing input was CD8+ T cells from PBMCs. All receptors come from a human donor in good health (CMV status not recorded). Some clones in this sample may be carry-over from other donors' samples.

The rearrangement links TRBV12-3 or TRBV12-4 to TRBJ1-5; unclear D gene. V lost 1 base to trimming and J lost 6 bases, with 10 bases between them. The CDR3 runs 14 residues. The CDR3 loop reads CASSLEGRLQPQHF. In DNA, the CDR3 is TGTGCCAGCAGTTTAGAAGGCAGGCTTCAGCCCCAGCATTTT.

Ten or more counts support this clonotype. The V call is TRBV10-3, the J call TRBJ2-5; TRBD1 matches at 7 bases. The CDR3 covers 14 residues. Per germline, CDR1 ENHRY and CDR2 SYGVKD. Trimming at V came to 4 bases and at J to 3 bases, leaving 5 bases not matched to a gene. This CDR3 is CAISGTGTEETQYF. The DNA of the CDR3 is TGTGCCATCAGTGGGACCGGGACAGAAGAGACCCAGTACTTC.

The sample holds many counts of this clonotype. The chain links TRBV12-5 to TRBJ2-5; maybe TRBD2 (6 bases). Germline V gene sequence: CDR1 LGHNT, CDR2 FRNRAP. The CDR3 is 14 residues long. Trimming removed 1 base at V and 2 bases at J, with 8 bases between. DNA of the CDR3: TGTGCTAGTGGTTTGGGACTAGTTCAAGAGACCCAGTACTTC. Translation gives CASGLGLVQETQYF.

The V gene is TRBV14, the J gene TRBJ2-1; D is uncertain. The germline gives CDR1 SGHDN, CDR2 FVKESK. V was pared by 2 bases and J by 12 bases, with 26 bases between. CDR3 length: 17 amino acids. This chain's CDR3 is CASSQSSSPYIKRGQFF. CDR3 DNA: TGTGCCAGCAGCCAATCCAGCTCACCGTATATAAAACGCGGGCAGTTCTTC. The whole variable domain, remainder taken from reference TRBV14 and TRBJ2-1, is EAGVTQFPSHSVIEKGQTVTLRCDPISGHDNLYWYRRVMGKEIKFLLHFVKESKQDESGMPNNRFLAERTGGTYSTLKVQPAELEDSGVYFCASSQSSSPYIKRGQFFGPGTRLTVL.

This chain connects TRBV19 to TRBJ2-7; TRBD1 agrees at 10 bases. The CDR3 consists of 14 residues. With V trimmed by 5 bases and J by 7 bases, 8 bases remained unmatched. The germline gives CDR1 LNHDA, CDR2 SQIVND (reference sequence). CDR3 DNA sequence: TGTGCCAGTAGTCACACAGGGGGACAGGGGGAGCAGTACGTC. This codes for CASSHTGGQGEQYV.

This clonotype has just a few counts. The CDR3 is CASSLPGHYYNEQFF. The CDR3 DNA sequence: TGCGCCAGCAGCTTGCCGGGACATTACTACAATGAGCAGTTCTTC. The genes are TRBV5-1 and TRBJ2-1; possible D gene TRBD1, 6 bases. The CDR3 spans 15 residues. The germline V gene has CDR1 SGHRS and CDR2 YFSETQ. V gave up 1 base and J gave up 3 bases, with 11 bases separating them.

This clonotype has just a few counts. The CDR3 DNA reads as TGTGCCAGCGGAACGGGACAGAAATTCTATGGCTACACCTTC. It is translated as CASGTGQKFYGYTF. This chain connects TRBV6-5 to TRBJ1-2; the match to TRBD1 covers 7 bases. The CDR3 has 14 residues. After removal of 8 bases from V and 4 bases from J, the junction contained 10 bases not matched to a gene. Germline V lookup: CDR1 MNHEY, CDR2 SVGAGI.

This clonotype was picked up a small number of times. The chain combines TRBV20-1 with TRBJ1-6; no clear D gene. The length of the CDR3 is 14 residues. Germline CDR1 is DFQATT and CDR2 is SNEGSKA (reference sequence). Between the trimmed V and J ends, which lost 0 bases and 8 bases, there was a span of 11 bases. The CDR3 DNA is TGCAGTGCTAGAGATGCCCAGGAGTATTCACCCCTCCACTTT. This translates into CSARDAQEYSPLHF.

This clonotype was counted only a few times. The chain combines TRBV27 with TRBJ2-4; unclear D gene. The CDR3 has 14 residues. Trimming stripped 7 bases from V and 2 bases from J, with 12 bases between. Germline V gene data show CDR1 as MNHEY and CDR2 as SMNVEV (reference sequence). The CDR3 sequence is CASTSPASKNIQYF. In nucleotides, the CDR3 is TGTGCCAGCACCTCCCCTGCATCCAAAAACATTCAGTACTTC.

This clonotype was picked up a small number of times. The chain carries TRBV29-1 and TRBJ2-1, with D unresolved. CDR3 length: 13 amino acids. V lost 0 bases, J lost 4 bases, and 7 bases lay in between. Germline CDR1 SQVTM, CDR2 ANQGSEA. This chain's CDR3 is CSVEDPDYNEQFF. DNA for the CDR3: TGCAGCGTTGAAGACCCCGATTACAATGAGCAGTTCTTC.

This clonotype was found a few times. The chain is built from TRBV6-8 and TRBJ2-7; tentative D call: TRBD1 (6 bases). V lost 11 bases and J lost 2, with 22 bases in between. This CDR3 is built from 15 residues. Germline V gene sequence: CDR1 MNHGY, CDR2 SAAAGT. CDR3 region: CACAWRGGDTYEQYF. The DNA for the CDR3 is TGTGCCTGCGCCTGGAGAGGGGGAGATACCTACGAGCAGTACTTC.

The chain joins TRBV29-1 to TRBJ2-7; possibly TRBD2 for D (6 bases). The CDR3 has 9 amino acids. Germline CDR1 reads SQVTM; CDR2 reads ANQGSEA. The CDR3: CSVAVLGRV. DNA of the CDR3: TGCAGCGTTGCCGTCCTGGGGAGGGTC.

This clonotype was counted at least ten times. V is TRBV7-8 and J is TRBJ2-4; D gene ambiguous. Trimming took off 5 bases at V and 5 bases at J, with 13 bases between the two ends. Germline V gene lookup returns CDR1 SGHVS and CDR2 FQNEAQ. The CDR3 contains 14 residues. The CDR3 sequence: CASSLSRAQNIQYF. For the CDR3, the DNA is TGTGCCAGCAGCCTGTCTCGGGCCCAAAACATTCAGTACTTC.

This clonotype was counted between two and nine times. V and J are TRBV28 and TRBJ1-1; D is uncertain. CDR1 and CDR2 from the germline V gene are MDHEN and SYDVKM. The CDR3 spans 12 residues. V dropped 5 bases and J dropped 4 bases, with 8 bases sitting between them. CDR3 protein: CASSLQFTEAFF. DNA for the CDR3: TGTGCCAGCAGTCTACAGTTCACTGAAGCTTTCTTT.

This clonotype was counted ten times or more. The chain links TRBV27 to TRBJ2-5, with D perhaps matching TRBD1 or TRBD2 (6 bases each). CDR1 and CDR2 from the germline V gene are MNHEY and SMNVEV (reference sequence). The CDR3 covers 18 residues. The ends were cut back, 3 bases at V and 2 bases at J, with 22 bases in the middle. The CDR3 DNA reads as TGTGCCAGCAGTTTGGGGGAAGGGGGACTTGTATCTCAAGAGACCCAGTACTTC. Protein: CASSLGEGGLVSQETQYF.

This clonotype has a count of ten or more. V usage is TRBV4-2 and J usage is TRBJ1-5; no definite D call. CDR1 is LGHNA and CDR2 is YNFKEQ in the germline V gene. This CDR3 region has 14 residues. The V and J ends lost 5 bases and 8 bases respectively, with 16 bases between them. CDR3 in amino acids: CASSADGNGEPQHF. In nucleotides, the CDR3 is TGTGCCAGCAGCGCGGACGGCAACGGTGAGCCCCAGCATTTT.